Listed below are T cell receptor beta chains from one sample, sequenced in a study of T-cell memory formation after mild COVID-19. TCRdb analysed the 5' RACE reads with MiXCR anew, one entry per CDR3 protein. The sample lists 470,000 or so distinct CDR3 sequences, 18% occurring once. Input material: PBMCs or a T cell subset sorted from them (not recorded which). All receptors come from an adult woman who had mild COVID-19 (a few samples of this study predate the infection). Cell type and time point are not known. The CDR3 runs from the conserved cysteine through the conserved F or W. D genes are given only for firm matches. Size values are once, few and many counts, or a class for expanded clones, and some rows have none.

CDR3 protein	CDR3 DNA	J gene	D gene	clone size	V gene
CSAGTGWGYGYTF	TGCAGTGCCGGGACAGGGTGGGGCTATGGCTACACCTTC	TRBJ1-2	TRBD1	few	TRBV20-1
CATSDGSYNEQFF	TGTGCCACCAGTGATGGCAGTTACAATGAGCAGTTCTTC	TRBJ2-1	NA	few	TRBV24-1
CASSQESIRAGPHTDTQYF	TGCGCCAGCAGCCAAGAATCGATACGGGCGGGACCTCACACAGATACGCAGTATTTT	TRBJ2-3	NA	NA	TRBV4-1
CATSSRTGGDEQYF	TGTGCCACCAGCAGCAGGACAGGGGGTGACGAGCAGTACTTC	TRBJ2-7	TRBD1	NA	TRBV15
CASSLDGVPPEQYF	TGTGCCAGCAGCTTGGACGGGGTCCCCCCGGAGCAGTACTTC	TRBJ2-7	NA	NA	TRBV5-5
CASSLTGTGELFF	TGTGCCAGCAGCCTTACAGGCACCGGGGAGCTGTTTTTT	TRBJ2-2	NA	many	TRBV27
CASSLSNWNQPQHF	TGTGCCAGCAGTTTATCGAACTGGAATCAGCCCCAGCATTTT	TRBJ1-5	NA	few	TRBV27
CASSLDDSRGDTQYF	TGTGCCAGCAGCTTAGATGACTCCCGGGGGGATACGCAGTATTTT	TRBJ2-3	NA	few	TRBV7-3
CASSKTGVPDTQYF	TGTGCCAGCTCAAAGACAGGGGTCCCAGATACGCAGTATTTT	TRBJ2-3	TRBD1	few	TRBV18
CASSLERGGETGELFF	TGCGCCAGCAGCTTGGAGAGAGGGGGCGAGACCGGGGAGCTGTTTTTT	TRBJ2-2	TRBD1	NA	TRBV5-1
CASSPAGRRAYEQYF	TGCGCCAGCAGCCCCGCAGGGCGCAGGGCCTACGAGCAGTACTTC	TRBJ2-7	NA	NA	TRBV5-1
CASSQERRGYTF	TGCGCCAGCAGCCAAGAGCGTCGCGGCTACACCTTC	TRBJ1-2	NA	NA	TRBV4-1
CASRRQATNEKLFF	TGTGCCAGCAGAAGACAGGCAACTAATGAAAAACTGTTTTTT	TRBJ1-4	NA	NA	TRBV27
CSASAWAMDQPQHF	TGCAGTGCTAGTGCGTGGGCCATGGATCAGCCCCAGCATTTT	TRBJ1-5	NA	few	TRBV20-1
CASSPAGQGLQTQYF	TGTGCCAGCAGCCCCGCGGGACAGGGTCTGCAGACCCAGTACTTC	TRBJ2-5	TRBD1	NA	TRBV7-2
CSAPGRASPYYGYTF	TGCAGTGCTCCCGGCAGGGCATCCCCTTACTATGGCTACACCTTC	TRBJ1-2	NA	NA	TRBV20-1
CASSSLAANNEQFF	TGTGCCAGCAGCTCACTAGCTGCCAACAATGAGCAGTTCTTC	TRBJ2-1	NA	few	TRBV7-2
CASSVAQSMAGQAFF	TGTGCCAGCAGCGTAGCCCAGTCGATGGCAGGGCAAGCTTTCTTT	TRBJ1-1	NA	NA	TRBV9
CASSLTEREGYEQYF	TGTGCCAGCAGCCTAACCGAGCGGGAGGGTTACGAGCAGTACTTC	TRBJ2-7	TRBD2	few	TRBV6-5
CASRESYSNQPQHF	TGCGCCAGCAGAGAGTCTTATAGCAATCAGCCCCAGCATTTT	TRBJ1-5	NA	once	TRBV5-1
CAISDMGLAGGPPDTQYF	TGTGCCATCAGTGATATGGGACTAGCGGGAGGGCCCCCAGATACGCAGTATTTT	TRBJ2-3	TRBD2	NA	TRBV10-3
CASSPHRGLAGGPRETQYF	TGTGCCAGCAGCCCACATCGGGGACTAGCGGGAGGTCCCAGAGAGACCCAGTACTTC	TRBJ2-5	TRBD2	few	TRBV7-9
CASSLVLGTNEKLFF	TGTGCCAGCAGCTTAGTTTTGGGAACTAATGAAAAACTGTTTTTT	TRBJ1-4	NA	NA	TRBV7-9
CASSSGHNITGELFF	TGTGCCAGCAGCTCGGGACACAATATCACCGGGGAGCTGTTTTTT	TRBJ2-2	NA	NA	TRBV7-8
CASSLRREETQYF	TGTGCCAGCAGCTTAAGGCGGGAAGAGACCCAGTACTTC	TRBJ2-5	NA	many	TRBV7-3
CASSYQGAVTEAFF	TGTGCCAGCAGTTACCAGGGGGCGGTTACTGAAGCTTTCTTT	TRBJ1-1	TRBD1	NA	TRBV6-6
CASKKTGGSTEAFF	TGTGCCAGCAAAAAGACAGGGGGTAGCACTGAAGCTTTCTTT	TRBJ1-1	TRBD1	few	TRBV6-6
CASSLTQVGEGYTF	TGTGCCAGCAGCTTAACGCAGGTGGGGGAAGGCTACACCTTC	TRBJ1-2	NA	NA	TRBV7-3
CASSYDRVTWGGYTF	TGTGCCAGCAGTTACGACAGGGTGACTTGGGGTGGCTACACCTTC	TRBJ1-2	TRBD1	few	TRBV6-5
CASSLSGGSGAHEQYF	TGTGCCAGCAGCTTATCGGGAGGTAGCGGAGCCCACGAGCAGTACTTC	TRBJ2-7	TRBD2	NA	TRBV7-9
CASSQGGTSGILAKNIQYF	TGTGCCAGCAGCCAAGGGGGGACTAGCGGGATCCTAGCCAAAAACATTCAGTACTTC	TRBJ2-4	TRBD2	few	TRBV7-2
CASRSPGQGYPSSHEQYF	TGTGCCAGCCGCTCGCCGGGACAGGGCTATCCGTCCTCCCACGAGCAGTACTTC	TRBJ2-7	TRBD1	many	TRBV11-2
CSASLAGGMSYNEQFF	TGCAGTGCTAGTCTAGCGGGAGGGATGTCCTACAATGAGCAGTTCTTC	TRBJ2-1	TRBD2	NA	TRBV20-1
CATSRANVLTF	TGTGCCACCAGCAGGGCCAACGTCCTGACTTTC	TRBJ2-6	NA	few	TRBV15
CASSQDRGGNYEQYF	TGCGCCAGCAGCCAAGATCGAGGGGGCAACTACGAGCAGTACTTC	TRBJ2-7	TRBD1	many	TRBV4-3
CAWRAGAQVGYEQFF	TGTGCCTGGAGGGCCGGCGCCCAGGTGGGGTATGAGCAGTTCTTC	TRBJ2-1	NA	NA	TRBV30
CASSPGQKREAFF	TGTGCCAGCAGCCCTGGACAGAAGAGAGAAGCTTTCTTT	TRBJ1-1	NA	few	TRBV7-2
CASSLVGAGVEAFF	TGTGCCAGCAGCTTAGTAGGAGCAGGGGTTGAAGCTTTCTTT	TRBJ1-1	NA	few	TRBV7-9
CASSLGQRRNTEAFF	TGTGCCAGCAGCTTAGGCCAGCGGAGGAACACTGAAGCTTTCTTT	TRBJ1-1	NA	NA	TRBV7-2
CASSLTEGSGSPQHF	TGCGCCAGCAGCTTAACCGAAGGTTCCGGTTCGCCCCAGCATTTT	TRBJ1-5	NA	NA	TRBV5-1
CASSYRDLNTEAFF	TGCGCCAGCAGTTACAGGGACCTGAACACTGAAGCTTTCTTT	TRBJ1-1	NA	few	TRBV5-1
CSARDSRGDNTEAFF	TGCAGTGCTAGGGACAGTCGGGGGGACAACACTGAAGCTTTCTTT	TRBJ1-1	NA	few	TRBV20-1
CASSLGSGRDNEQFF	TGTGCCAGCAGTTTAGGGAGCGGGAGAGACAATGAGCAGTTCTTC	TRBJ2-1	TRBD2	NA	TRBV12-3/TRBV12-4
CASSYAPMKSTAGGALDTQYF	TGTGCCAGCAGTTACGCACCTATGAAATCGACAGCTGGCGGGGCCCTAGATACGCAGTATTTT	TRBJ2-3	NA	many	TRBV6-2/TRBV6-3
CSARDPQLAGGTDTQYF	TGCAGTGCTAGAGATCCTCAACTAGCGGGGGGCACAGATACGCAGTATTTT	TRBJ2-3	TRBD2	NA	TRBV20-1
CASSFAGPSTDTQYF	TGTGCCAGCTCCTTCGCGGGACCTTCCACAGATACGCAGTATTTT	TRBJ2-3	NA	NA	TRBV11-3
CASSPTVRAYEQYF	TGTGCCAGCAGCCCGACAGTTAGAGCCTACGAGCAGTACTTC	TRBJ2-7	NA	NA	TRBV12-3/TRBV12-4
CASSSEGLSNQPQHF	TGTGCCAGCAGCTCCGAGGGACTTAGCAATCAGCCCCAGCATTTT	TRBJ1-5	NA	NA	TRBV7-2
CASSKIPVEPRGEQYF	TGTGCCAGTAGTAAGATTCCAGTGGAGCCCCGGGGCGAGCAGTACTTC	TRBJ2-7	NA	few	TRBV19
CASSPVDRDGTNTIYF	TGTGCCAGCAGCCCAGTGGACAGGGACGGAACAAACACCATATATTTT	TRBJ1-3	TRBD1	NA	TRBV12-3/TRBV12-4
CSVETWGTEAFF	TGCAGCGTTGAAACCTGGGGGACTGAAGCTTTCTTT	TRBJ1-1	NA	few	TRBV29-1
CASLRGANVLTF	TGTGCCAGCCTCCGAGGGGCCAACGTCCTGACTTTC	TRBJ2-6	NA	once	TRBV21-1
CASSPADSYQETQYF	TGCGCCAGCAGTCCGGCCGACTCGTACCAAGAGACCCAGTACTTC	TRBJ2-5	NA	few	TRBV5-1
CSARDRVTGLAGGEQFF	TGCAGTGCTAGAGATCGTGTTACGGGACTAGCGGGAGGTGAGCAGTTCTTC	TRBJ2-1	TRBD2	few	TRBV20-1
CSASPGRRELFF	TGCAGTGCTAGTCCGGGGAGGCGGGAGCTGTTTTTT	TRBJ2-2	NA	NA	TRBV20-1
CASSPSGGPPYNEQFF	TGTGCCAGCAGCCCTTCGGGGGGTCCCCCCTACAATGAGCAGTTCTTC	TRBJ2-1	TRBD2	NA	TRBV9
CASSTIPLWGRRGSPLHF	TGTGCCAGCAGTACTATACCCCTGTGGGGTCGTAGAGGCTCACCCCTCCACTTT	TRBJ1-6	NA	NA	TRBV12-3/TRBV12-4
CASQNARGRETQYF	TGTGCCAGCCAGAACGCCCGGGGGAGAGAGACCCAGTACTTC	TRBJ2-5	NA	few	TRBV18